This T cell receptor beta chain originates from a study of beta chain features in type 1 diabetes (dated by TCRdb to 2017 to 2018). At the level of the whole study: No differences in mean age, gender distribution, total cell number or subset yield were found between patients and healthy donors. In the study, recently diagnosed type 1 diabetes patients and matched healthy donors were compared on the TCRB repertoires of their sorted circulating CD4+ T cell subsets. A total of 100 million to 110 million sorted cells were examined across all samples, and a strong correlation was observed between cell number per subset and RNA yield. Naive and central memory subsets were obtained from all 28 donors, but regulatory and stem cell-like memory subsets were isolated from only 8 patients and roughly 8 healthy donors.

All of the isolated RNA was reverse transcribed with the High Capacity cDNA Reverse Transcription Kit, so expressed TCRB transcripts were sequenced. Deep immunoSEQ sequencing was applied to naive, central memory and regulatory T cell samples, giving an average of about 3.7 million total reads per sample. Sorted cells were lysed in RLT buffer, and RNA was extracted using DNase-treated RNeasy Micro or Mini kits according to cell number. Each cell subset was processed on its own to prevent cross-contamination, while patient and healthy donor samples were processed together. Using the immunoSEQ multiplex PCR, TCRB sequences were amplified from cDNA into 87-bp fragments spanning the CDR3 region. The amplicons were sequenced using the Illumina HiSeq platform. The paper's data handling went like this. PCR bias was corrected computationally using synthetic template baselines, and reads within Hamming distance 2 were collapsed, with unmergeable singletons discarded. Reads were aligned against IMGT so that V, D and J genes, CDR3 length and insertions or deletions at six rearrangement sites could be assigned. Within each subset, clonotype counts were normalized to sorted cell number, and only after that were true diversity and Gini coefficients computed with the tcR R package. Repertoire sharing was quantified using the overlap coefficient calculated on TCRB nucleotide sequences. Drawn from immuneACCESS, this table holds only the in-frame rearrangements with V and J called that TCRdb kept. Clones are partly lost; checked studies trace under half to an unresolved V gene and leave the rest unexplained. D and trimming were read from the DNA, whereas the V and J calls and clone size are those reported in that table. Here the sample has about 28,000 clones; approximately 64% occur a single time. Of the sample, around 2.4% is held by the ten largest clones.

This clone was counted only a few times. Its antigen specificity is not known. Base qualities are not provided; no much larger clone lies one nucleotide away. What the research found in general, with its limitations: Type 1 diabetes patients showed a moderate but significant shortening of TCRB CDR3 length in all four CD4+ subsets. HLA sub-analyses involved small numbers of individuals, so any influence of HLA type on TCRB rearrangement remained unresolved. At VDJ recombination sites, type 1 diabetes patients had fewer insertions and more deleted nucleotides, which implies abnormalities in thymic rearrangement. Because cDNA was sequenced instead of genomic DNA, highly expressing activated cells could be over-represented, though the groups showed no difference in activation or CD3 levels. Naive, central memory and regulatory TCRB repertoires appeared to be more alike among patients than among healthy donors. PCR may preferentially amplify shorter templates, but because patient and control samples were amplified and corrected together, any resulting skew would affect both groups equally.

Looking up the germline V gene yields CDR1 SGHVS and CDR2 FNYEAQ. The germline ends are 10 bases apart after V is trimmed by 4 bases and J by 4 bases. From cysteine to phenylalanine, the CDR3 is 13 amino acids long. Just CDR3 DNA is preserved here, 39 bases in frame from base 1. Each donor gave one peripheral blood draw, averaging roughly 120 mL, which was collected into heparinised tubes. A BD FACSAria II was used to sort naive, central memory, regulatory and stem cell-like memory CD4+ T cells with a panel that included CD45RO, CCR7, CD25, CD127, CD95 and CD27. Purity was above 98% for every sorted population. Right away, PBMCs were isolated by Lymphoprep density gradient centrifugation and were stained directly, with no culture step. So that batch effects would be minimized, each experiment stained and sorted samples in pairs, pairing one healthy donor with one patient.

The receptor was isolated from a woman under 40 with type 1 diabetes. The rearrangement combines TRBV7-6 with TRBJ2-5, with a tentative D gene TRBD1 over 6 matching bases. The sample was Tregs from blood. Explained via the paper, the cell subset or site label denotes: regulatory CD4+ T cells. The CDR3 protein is CASSSRTAETQYF. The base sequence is TGTGCCAGCAGCTCTCGGACAGCAGAGACCCAGTACTTC.